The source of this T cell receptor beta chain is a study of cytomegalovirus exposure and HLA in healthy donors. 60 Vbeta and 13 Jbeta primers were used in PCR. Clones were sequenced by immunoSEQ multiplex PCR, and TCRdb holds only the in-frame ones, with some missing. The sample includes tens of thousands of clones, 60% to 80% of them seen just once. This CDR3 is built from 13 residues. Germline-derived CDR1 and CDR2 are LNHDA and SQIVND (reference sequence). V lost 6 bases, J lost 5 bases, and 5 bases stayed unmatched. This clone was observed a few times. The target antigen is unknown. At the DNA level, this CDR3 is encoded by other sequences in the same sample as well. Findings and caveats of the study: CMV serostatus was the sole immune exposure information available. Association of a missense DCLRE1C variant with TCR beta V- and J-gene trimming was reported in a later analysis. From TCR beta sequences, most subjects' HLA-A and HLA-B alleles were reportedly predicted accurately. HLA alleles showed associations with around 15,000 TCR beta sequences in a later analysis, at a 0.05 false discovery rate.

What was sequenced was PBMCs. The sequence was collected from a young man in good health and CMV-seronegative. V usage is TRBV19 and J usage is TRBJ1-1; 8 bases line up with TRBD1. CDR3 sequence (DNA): TGTGCCAGTAGAGACAGGGGAAGAACTGAAGCTTTCTTT. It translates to CASRDRGRTEAFF.